The 10 T cell receptor beta chains below come from one sample, sequenced in a study of blood T cell repertoires in COVID-19. Clones were sequenced by immunoSEQ multiplex PCR, and TCRdb holds only the in-frame ones, with some missing. The table records some 100,000 clones, about 86% of them present only once. Sequencing was done on a sample of PBMCs or T cells enriched from blood (not recorded which). These receptors were collected from a woman between 45 and 60 years old who had recovered from COVID-19.

V and J are TRBV7-2 and TRBJ1-2; maybe TRBD1 (5 bases). Trimming left V 1 base short and J 5 bases short, with 17 bases between. The CDR3 contains 16 residues. The germline CDR1 and CDR2 sequences are SGHTA and FQGNSA. As DNA, the CDR3 is TGTGCCAGCAGCTTAGAGTGGGGCAGGGAAGGGTATGGCTACACCTTC. This codes for CASSLEWGREGYGYTF. Full variable domain (outside the CDR3, taken from reference TRBV7-2 and TRBJ1-2): GAGVSQSPSNKVTEKGKDVELRCDPISGHTALYWYRQSLGQGLEFLIYFQGNSAPDKSGLPSDRFSAERTGGSVSTLTIQRTQQEDSAVYLCASSLEWGREGYGYTFGSGTRLTVV.

This clone occurred once. The V call is TRBV11-2, the J call TRBJ1-1, with 7 positions matching TRBD1. CDR3 size: 17 residues. Trimming at V came to 5 bases and at J to 0 bases, leaving 12 bases not matched to a gene. Per the germline V gene, CDR1 is SGHAT and CDR2 is FQNNGV. CDR3 protein: CASSRRQGGPMNTEAFF. In nucleotides, the CDR3 is TGTGCCAGCAGCCGGAGACAGGGAGGTCCCATGAACACTGAAGCTTTCTTT.

The gene calls are TRBV19 and TRBJ2-6; 7 bases fit TRBD1. This CDR3 region has 17 residues. Germline CDR1 reads LNHDA; CDR2 reads SQIVND (reference sequence). Germline trimming cut 2 bases from V and 0 bases from J; bases unmatched to any gene: 4. The CDR3 spells CASSISGTASGANVLTF. For the CDR3, the DNA is TGTGCCAGTAGTATATCGGGGACAGCCTCTGGGGCCAACGTCCTGACTTTC.

The chain employs TRBV7-9 and TRBJ2-3; D is possibly TRBD2 (6 bases). The V gene lost 5 bases and the J gene lost 6 bases, with 9 bases spanning the gap. Germline assignment: CDR1 SEHNR and CDR2 FQNEAQ (reference sequence). The CDR3 extends over 12 amino acids. In DNA form, the CDR3 reads TGTGCCAGCAGCGGGGGGTCGGATACGCAGTATTTT. Its translation is CASSGGSDTQYF.

This clone ranks as medium-sized. This sequence joins TRBV19 and TRBJ2-3; TRBD1 aligns across 8 bases. CDR3 length equals 16 residues. V trimming: 7 bases; J trimming: 0 bases; junction bases outside the gene matches: 9. Germline CDR1 LNHDA, CDR2 SQIVND (reference sequence). The CDR3 DNA reads as TGTGCCAGTACCTCCGGGACAGGCCACAGCACAGATACGCAGTATTTT. The encoded protein is CASTSGTGHSTDTQYF.

In its sample, this clone was seen many times. This sequence joins TRBV19 and TRBJ1-1; D uncertain. Germline CDR1 reads LNHDA; CDR2 reads SQIVND (reference sequence). V lost 6 bases and J 4 bases, leaving 9 bases between the germline ends. The CDR3 runs 12 residues. The CDR3 spells CASSSFGTEAFF. The DNA of the CDR3 is TGTGCCAGTAGCTCATTCGGCACTGAAGCTTTCTTT. Complete variable domain (other parts from reference TRBV19 and TRBJ1-1): DGGITQSPKYLFRKEGQNVTLSCEQNLNHDAMYWYRQDPGQGLRLIYYSQIVNDFQKGDIAEGYSVSREKKESFPLTVTSAQKNPTAFYLCASSSFGTEAFFGQGTRLTVV.

This chain links TRBV30 with TRBJ2-1; 7 bases are shared with TRBD2. The CDR3 is made up of 15 amino acids. Germline CDR1 reads GTSNPN; CDR2 reads SVGIG (reference sequence). Trimming cost V 4 bases and J 7 bases; bases outside gene matches: 13. CDR3 coding DNA: TGTGCCTGGACAAATGGGGGAGGGACGGGGAATGAGCAGTTCTTC. Its protein is CAWTNGGGTGNEQFF.

The CDR3 DNA follows: TGTGCCAGCAGTCCGGCAGGGGGCCCGAGAAAGCAGTACTTC. Its protein is CASSPAGGPRKQYF. The chain combines TRBV27 with TRBJ2-7; TRBD1 agrees at 8 bases. J gave up 8 bases and V 5 bases, and 11 bases lay outside the gene matches. Per germline, CDR1 MNHEY and CDR2 SMNVEV (reference sequence). The CDR3 is 14 amino acids.

This sequence joins TRBV7-9 and TRBJ1-1; D not certain. Trimming pared 5 bases from V and 3 bases from J, leaving 13 bases between. Germline V gene sequence: CDR1 SEHNR, CDR2 FQNEAQ (reference sequence). The CDR3 covers 14 residues. CDR3 sequence (DNA): TGTGCCAGCAGCGCCGGCGGGGTTTACACTGAAGCTTTCTTT. Amino acids: CASSAGGVYTEAFF. The whole variable domain, filled in from reference TRBV7-9 and TRBJ1-1, reads DTGVSQNPRHKITKRGQNVTFRCDPISEHNRLYWYRQTLGQGPEFLTYFQNEAQLEKSRLLSDRFSAERPKGSFSTLEIQRTEQGDSAMYLCASSAGGVYTEAFFGQGTRLTVV.

The gene calls are TRBV5-4 and TRBJ2-3; the D gene is possibly TRBD2 (6 bases). Trimming removed 4 bases from V and 2 bases from J, with 17 bases in between. This CDR3 comprises 16 residues. Looked up from germline, CDR1 is SGHNT and CDR2 is YYREEE (reference sequence). CDR3 DNA sequence: TGTGCCAGCAGCGGCACTCCGGGACTCACCACAGATACGCAGTATTTT. This encodes CASSGTPGLTTDTQYF.